This TCR beta chain was documented in a study of blood T cell repertoires in COVID-19. In the study overall: Acute and convalescent COVID-19 specimens originated in the United States, Italy and Spain. PBMCs, B-cell-depleted T cells, or T cells were the source of the cDNA or gDNA that made up the material.

The table came from immunoSEQ multiplex PCR; TCRdb's copy has only in-frame clones and leaves some out. The sample has more than 150,000 clones, around nine tenths seen once; the top ten hold approximately 0.5%. On this clone itself: Other DNA sequences within the sample encode an identical CDR3.

This clonotype was sampled from a man in his 60s with COVID-19, enrolled during active disease. The sample comprised peripheral blood.

In DNA, the CDR3 is TGTGCCAGCAGTTTACCGAGGGTTACTGAAGCTTTCTTT. Its protein is CASSLPRVTEAFF. This chain uses TRBV12-3 or TRBV12-4 with TRBJ1-1; D not resolved. The V end was cut by 2 bases, the J end by 5 bases, with 9 bases between. The CDR3 runs 13 residues.